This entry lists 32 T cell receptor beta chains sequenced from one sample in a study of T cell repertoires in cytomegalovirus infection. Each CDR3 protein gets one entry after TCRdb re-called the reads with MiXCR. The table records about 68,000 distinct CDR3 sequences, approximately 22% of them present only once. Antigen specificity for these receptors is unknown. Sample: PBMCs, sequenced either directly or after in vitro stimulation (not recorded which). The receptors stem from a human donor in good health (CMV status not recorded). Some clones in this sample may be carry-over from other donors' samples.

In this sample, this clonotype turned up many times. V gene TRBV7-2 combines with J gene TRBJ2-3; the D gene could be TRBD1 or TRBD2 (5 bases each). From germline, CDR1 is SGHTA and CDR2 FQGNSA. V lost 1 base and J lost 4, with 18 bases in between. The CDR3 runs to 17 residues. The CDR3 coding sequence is TGTGCCAGCAGCTTAGGATATTCGGGACGGGGCTCAGATACGCAGTATTTT. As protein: CASSLGYSGRGSDTQYF.

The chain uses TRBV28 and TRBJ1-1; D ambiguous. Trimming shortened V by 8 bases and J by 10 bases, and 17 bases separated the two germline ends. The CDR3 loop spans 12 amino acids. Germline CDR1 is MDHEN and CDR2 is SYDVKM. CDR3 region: CASGASTSRAFF. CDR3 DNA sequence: TGTGCCAGCGGAGCTTCGACGTCGCGAGCTTTCTTT.

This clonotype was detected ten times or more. CDR3 region: CASSQAGTAYEQYF. CDR3 nucleotides: TGTGCCAGCAGCCAAGCCGGGACAGCCTACGAGCAGTACTTC. The chain uses TRBV11-2 and TRBJ2-7, with TRBD1 identical over 7 bases. The junction had 6 bases not matched to a gene; V was cut back by 5 bases and J by 2 bases. Germline V gene data show CDR1 as SGHAT and CDR2 as FQNNGV. There are 14 residues in the CDR3.

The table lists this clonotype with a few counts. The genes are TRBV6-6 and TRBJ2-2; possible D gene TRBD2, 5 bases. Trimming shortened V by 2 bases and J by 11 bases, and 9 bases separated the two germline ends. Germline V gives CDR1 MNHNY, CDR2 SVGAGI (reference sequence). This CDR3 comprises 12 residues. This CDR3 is CASSYNRGELFF. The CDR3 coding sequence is TGTGCCAGCAGTTACAATCGGGGAGAGCTGTTTTTT.

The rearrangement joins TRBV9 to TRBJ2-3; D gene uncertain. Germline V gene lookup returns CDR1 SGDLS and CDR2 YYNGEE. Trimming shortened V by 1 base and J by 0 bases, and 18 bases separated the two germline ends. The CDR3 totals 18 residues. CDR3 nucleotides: TGTGCCAGCAGCGTATCCCCCAATGGCGTTTCTAGCACAGATACGCAGTATTTT. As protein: CASSVSPNGVSSTDTQYF. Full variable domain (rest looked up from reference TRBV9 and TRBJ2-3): DSGVTQTPKHLITATGQRVTLRCSPRSGDLSVYWYQQSLDQGLQFLIQYYNGEERAKGNILERFSAQQFPDLHSELNLSSLELGDSALYFCASSVSPNGVSSTDTQYFGPGTRLTVL.

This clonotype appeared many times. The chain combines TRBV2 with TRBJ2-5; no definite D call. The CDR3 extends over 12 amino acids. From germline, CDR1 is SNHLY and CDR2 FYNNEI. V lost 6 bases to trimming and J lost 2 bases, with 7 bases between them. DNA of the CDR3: TGTGCCAGCAGAAGGGATCAAGAGACCCAGTACTTC. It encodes CASRRDQETQYF.

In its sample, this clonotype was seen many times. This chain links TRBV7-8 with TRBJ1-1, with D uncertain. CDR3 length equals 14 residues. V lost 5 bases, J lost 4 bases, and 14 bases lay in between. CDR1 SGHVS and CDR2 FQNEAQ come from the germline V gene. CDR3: CASSAVLWSTEAFF. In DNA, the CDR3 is TGTGCCAGCAGCGCCGTCCTCTGGAGCACTGAAGCTTTCTTT. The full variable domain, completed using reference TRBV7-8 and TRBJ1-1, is GAGVSQSPRYKVAKRGQDVALRCDPISGHVSLFWYQQALGQGPEFLTYFQNEAQLDKSGLPSDRFFAERPEGSVSTLKIQRTQQEDSAVYLCASSAVLWSTEAFFGQGTRLTVV.

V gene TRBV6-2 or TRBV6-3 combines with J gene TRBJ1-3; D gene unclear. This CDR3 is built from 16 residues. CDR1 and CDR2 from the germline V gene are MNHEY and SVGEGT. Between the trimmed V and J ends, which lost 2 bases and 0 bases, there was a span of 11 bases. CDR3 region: CASSYGEVLSGNTIYF. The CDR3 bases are TGTGCCAGCAGTTACGGCGAGGTTCTCTCTGGAAACACCATATATTTT.

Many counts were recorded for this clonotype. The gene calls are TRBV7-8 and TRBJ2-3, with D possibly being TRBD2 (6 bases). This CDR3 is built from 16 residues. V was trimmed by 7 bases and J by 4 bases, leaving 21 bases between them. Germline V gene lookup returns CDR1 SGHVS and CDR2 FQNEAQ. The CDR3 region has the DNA TGTGCCAGCACTTCTAGGCTAGCGACCGGAGCAGATACGCAGTATTTT. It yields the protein CASTSRLATGADTQYF.

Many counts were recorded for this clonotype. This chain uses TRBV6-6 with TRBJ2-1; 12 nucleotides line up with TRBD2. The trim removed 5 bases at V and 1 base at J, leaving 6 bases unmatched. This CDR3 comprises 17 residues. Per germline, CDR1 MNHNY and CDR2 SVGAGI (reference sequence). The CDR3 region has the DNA TGTGCCAGCAGTCCCGGACTAGCGGGACGTTCCTACAATGAGCAGTTCTTC. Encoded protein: CASSPGLAGRSYNEQFF.

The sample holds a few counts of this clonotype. The CDR3 loop reads CASSLQIEQYF. CDR3 nucleotide sequence: TGTGCCAGCAGCTTGCAAATCGAGCAGTACTTC. This sequence joins TRBV7-2 and TRBJ2-7; D remains ambiguous. V was trimmed by 3 bases and J by 6 bases, leaving 6 bases between them. Looked up from germline, CDR1 is SGHTA and CDR2 is FQGNSA. This CDR3 contains 11 residues.

This CDR3 is CASSLAGQPQHF. In nucleotides, the CDR3 is TGTGCCAGCAGTTTGGCGGGTCAGCCCCAGCATTTT. V and J are TRBV28 and TRBJ1-5, with no clear D. Trimming shortened V by 3 bases and J by 6 bases, and 6 bases separated the two germline ends. This CDR3 is 12 amino acids long. Germline CDR1 and CDR2: MDHEN and SYDVKM.

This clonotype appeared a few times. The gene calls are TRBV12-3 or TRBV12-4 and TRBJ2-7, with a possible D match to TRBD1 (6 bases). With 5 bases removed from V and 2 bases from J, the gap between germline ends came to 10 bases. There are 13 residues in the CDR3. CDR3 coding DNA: TGTGCCAGCAGTATTTGGACAGCCTACGAGCAGTACTTC. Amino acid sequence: CASSIWTAYEQYF.

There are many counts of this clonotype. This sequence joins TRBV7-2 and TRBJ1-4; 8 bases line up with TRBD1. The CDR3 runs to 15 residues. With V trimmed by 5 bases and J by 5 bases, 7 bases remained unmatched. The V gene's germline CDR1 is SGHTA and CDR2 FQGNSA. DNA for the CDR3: TGTGCCAGCAGCGGCCGACAGGGGATAAATGAAAAACTGTTTTTT. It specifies CASSGRQGINEKLFF.

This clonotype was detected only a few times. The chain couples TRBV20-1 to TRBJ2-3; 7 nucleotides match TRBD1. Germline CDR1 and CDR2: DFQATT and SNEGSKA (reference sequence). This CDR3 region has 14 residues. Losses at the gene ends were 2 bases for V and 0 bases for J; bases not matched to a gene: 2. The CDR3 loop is CSARRGQSTDTQYF. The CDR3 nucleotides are TGCAGTGCTAGAAGGGGGCAGAGCACAGATACGCAGTATTTT.

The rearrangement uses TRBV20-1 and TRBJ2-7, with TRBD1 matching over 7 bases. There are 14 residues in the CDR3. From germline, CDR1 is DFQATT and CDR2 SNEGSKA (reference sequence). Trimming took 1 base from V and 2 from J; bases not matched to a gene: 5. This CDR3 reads CSARVMGTAYEQYF. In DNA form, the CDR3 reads TGCAGTGCTAGAGTCATGGGGACAGCCTACGAGCAGTACTTC.

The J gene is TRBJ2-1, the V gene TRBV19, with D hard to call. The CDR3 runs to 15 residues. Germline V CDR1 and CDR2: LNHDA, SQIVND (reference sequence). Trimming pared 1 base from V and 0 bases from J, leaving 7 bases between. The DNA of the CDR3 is TGTGCCAGTAGTATAGGCGGAAACTCCTACAATGAGCAGTTCTTC. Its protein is CASSIGGNSYNEQFF.

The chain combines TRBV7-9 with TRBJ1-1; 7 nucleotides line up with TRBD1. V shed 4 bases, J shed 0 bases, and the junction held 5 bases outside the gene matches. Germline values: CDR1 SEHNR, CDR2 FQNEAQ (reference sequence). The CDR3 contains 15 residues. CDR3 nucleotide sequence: TGTGCCAGCAGCTCCCGGGACAGCATGAACACTGAAGCTTTCTTT. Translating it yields CASSSRDSMNTEAFF.

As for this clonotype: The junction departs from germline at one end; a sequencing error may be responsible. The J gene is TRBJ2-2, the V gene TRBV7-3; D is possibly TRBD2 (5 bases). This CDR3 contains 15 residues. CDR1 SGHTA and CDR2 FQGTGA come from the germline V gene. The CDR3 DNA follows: TGTGCCAGCAGCCCCGAGTGGGGAAACACCGGGGAGCTGTCTTTT. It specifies CASSPEWGNTGELSF.

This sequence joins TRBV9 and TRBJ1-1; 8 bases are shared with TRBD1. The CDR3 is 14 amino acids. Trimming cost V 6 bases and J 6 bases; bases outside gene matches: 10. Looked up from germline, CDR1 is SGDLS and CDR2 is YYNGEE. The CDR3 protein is CASTRGGTGPEAFF. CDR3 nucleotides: TGTGCCAGCACCAGAGGAGGGACAGGTCCTGAAGCTTTCTTT.

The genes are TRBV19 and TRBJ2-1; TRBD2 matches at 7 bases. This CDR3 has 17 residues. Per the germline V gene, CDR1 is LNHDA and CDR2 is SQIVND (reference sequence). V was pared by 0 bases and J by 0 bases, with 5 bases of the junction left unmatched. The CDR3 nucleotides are TGTGCCAGTAGTATAGACCCCGGGACTACCTCCTACAATGAGCAGTTCTTC. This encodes CASSIDPGTTSYNEQFF.

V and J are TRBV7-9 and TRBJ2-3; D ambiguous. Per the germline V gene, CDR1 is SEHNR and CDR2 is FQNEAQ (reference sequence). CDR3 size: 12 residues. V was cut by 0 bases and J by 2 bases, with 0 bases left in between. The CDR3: CASSLATDTQYF. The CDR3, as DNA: TGTGCCAGCAGCTTAGCCACAGATACGCAGTATTTT. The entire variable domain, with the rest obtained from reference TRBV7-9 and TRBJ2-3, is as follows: DTGVSQNPRHKITKRGQNVTFRCDPISEHNRLYWYRQTLGQGPEFLTYFQNEAQLEKSRLLSDRFSAERPKGSFSTLEIQRTEQGDSAMYLCASSLATDTQYFGPGTRLTVL.

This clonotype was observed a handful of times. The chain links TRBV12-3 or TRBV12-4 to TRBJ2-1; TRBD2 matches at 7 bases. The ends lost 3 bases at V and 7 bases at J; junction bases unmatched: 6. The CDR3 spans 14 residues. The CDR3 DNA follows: TGTGCCAGCAGTTTCGCGGGAGAGGGTAATGAGCAGTTCTTC. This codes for CASSFAGEGNEQFF.

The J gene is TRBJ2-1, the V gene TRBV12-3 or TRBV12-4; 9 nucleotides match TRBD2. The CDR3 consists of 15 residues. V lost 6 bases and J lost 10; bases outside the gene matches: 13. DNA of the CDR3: TGTGCCAGCAGGGGGGCGGGACTAGCCCTGGGGGAGCAGTTCTTC. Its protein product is CASRGAGLALGEQFF.

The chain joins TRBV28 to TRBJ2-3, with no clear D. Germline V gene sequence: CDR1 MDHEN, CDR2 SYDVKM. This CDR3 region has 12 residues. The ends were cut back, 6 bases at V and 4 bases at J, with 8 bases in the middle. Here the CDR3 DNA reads TGTGCCAGCAGCTCCGGTCCAGATACGCAGTATTTT. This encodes CASSSGPDTQYF.

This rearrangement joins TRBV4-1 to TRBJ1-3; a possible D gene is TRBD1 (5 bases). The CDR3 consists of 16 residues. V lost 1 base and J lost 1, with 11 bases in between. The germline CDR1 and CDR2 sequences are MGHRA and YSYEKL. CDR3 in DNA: TGCGCCAGCAGCCAAGTCGGGCGGGGGTCTGGAAACACCATATATTTT. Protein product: CASSQVGRGSGNTIYF.

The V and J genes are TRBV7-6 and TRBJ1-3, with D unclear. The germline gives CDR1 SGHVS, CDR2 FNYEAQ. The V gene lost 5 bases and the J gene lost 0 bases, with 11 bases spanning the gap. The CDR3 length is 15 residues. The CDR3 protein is CASSPAVTSGNTIYF. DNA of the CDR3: TGTGCCAGCAGCCCGGCGGTGACCTCTGGAAACACCATATATTTT.

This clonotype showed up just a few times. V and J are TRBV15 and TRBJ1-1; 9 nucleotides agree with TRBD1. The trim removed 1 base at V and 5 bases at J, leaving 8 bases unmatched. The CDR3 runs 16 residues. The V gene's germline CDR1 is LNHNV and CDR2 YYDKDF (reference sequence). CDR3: CATSRGVTGGRTEAFF. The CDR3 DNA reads TGTGCCACCAGCAGAGGGGTTACAGGGGGCCGGACTGAAGCTTTCTTT.

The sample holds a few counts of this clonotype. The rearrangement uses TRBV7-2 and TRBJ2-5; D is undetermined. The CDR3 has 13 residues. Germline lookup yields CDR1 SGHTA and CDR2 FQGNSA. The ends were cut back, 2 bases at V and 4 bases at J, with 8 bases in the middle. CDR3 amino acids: CASSLYERETQYF. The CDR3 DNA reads TGTGCCAGCAGCTTATATGAGCGAGAGACCCAGTACTTC.

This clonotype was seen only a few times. Here the CDR3 reads CASSAKVGGGYTF. For the CDR3, the DNA is TGTGCCAGCAGTGCGAAAGTCGGGGGTGGCTACACCTTC. This chain connects TRBV6-4 to TRBJ1-2; a weak D match, TRBD1 (5 bases). Germline loops: CDR1 MRHNA, CDR2 SNTAGT. The CDR3 consists of 13 residues. Trimming took off 4 bases at V and 7 bases at J, with 13 bases between the two ends.

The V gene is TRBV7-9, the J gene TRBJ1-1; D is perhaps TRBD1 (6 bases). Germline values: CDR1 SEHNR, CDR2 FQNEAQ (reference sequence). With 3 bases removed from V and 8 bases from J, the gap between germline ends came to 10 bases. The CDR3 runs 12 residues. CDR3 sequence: CASSFLTGEAFF. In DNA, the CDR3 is TGTGCCAGCAGCTTTCTAACAGGGGAAGCTTTCTTT.

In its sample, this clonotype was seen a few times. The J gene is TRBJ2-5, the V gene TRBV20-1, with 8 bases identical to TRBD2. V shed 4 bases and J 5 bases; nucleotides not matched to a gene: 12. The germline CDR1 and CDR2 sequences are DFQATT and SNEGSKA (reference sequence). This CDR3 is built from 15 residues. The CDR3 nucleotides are TGCAGTGCTACCCCCAGGGCGGGAGGCCAGGAGACCCAGTACTTC. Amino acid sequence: CSATPRAGGQETQYF.